The T cell receptor beta chain under discussion was sequenced for a study of regulatory T cells in long-lasting Graves disease. As for time point: newly diagnosed GD, antithyroid drugs for less than 3 months. RNA from PBMCs was the source of the TCR library. American Thyroid Association guidelines served as the basis for diagnosing Graves' disease. Germline V gene lookup returns CDR1 SNHLY and CDR2 FYNNEI. The CDR3 totals 16 residues. V was clipped by 8 bases and J by 5 bases, with 19 bases between them. Arm-PCR of CDR3 regions and iRepertoire HTBI primers were the basis on which TCR beta libraries were built. TCRdb reprocessed the multiplex PCR reads via MiXCR and lists one record per CDR3 protein. The table includes more than 300,000 distinct CDR3 sequences, around 16% detected once. This clonotype was seen ten or more times. The sample was also reused in another study, on T cells in Graves' hyperthyroidism and ophthalmopathy. According to that study: Diagnosis relied on clinical symptoms, serum thyroxine and TRAb, thyroid ultrasound and orbital computed tomography.

This receptor was obtained from a woman aged 18-29 years with Graves disease. The material was peripheral blood mononuclear cells (PBMCs), obtained at new diagnosis, from a patient treated with antithyroid drugs. The gene calls are TRBV2 and TRBJ1-6; D gene ambiguous. The CDR3 here is CASLGFPHSDNSPLHF. The CDR3 DNA follows: TGTGCCAGCCTAGGATTCCCCCACAGTGATAATTCACCCCTCCACTTT.